This entry concerns a single T cell receptor beta chain. Its matching antigen is unknown. TCRdb re-called the RT-PCR reads with MiXCR, one entry per CDR3 protein. The data contain around 540,000 distinct CDR3 sequences, 12% of them singletons. There are 14 residues in the CDR3. Germline CDR1 reads SGHRS; CDR2 reads YFSETQ. Trimming cost V 0 bases and J 5 bases, with 9 bases left between them. This record belongs to a study of response to subunit inactivated influenza vaccine. Broader study findings: Authors suggested that a seasonal influenza vaccination recruits few new T cells each time.

The receptor was isolated from a man in his fifties who received an inactivated influenza vaccine. The specimen was PBMCs from blood, collected on the day of vaccination. This chain connects TRBV5-1 to TRBJ2-1, with D possibly TRBD2 on 5 matching bases. The CDR3 sequence is CASSLATSNNEQFF. The CDR3 bases are TGCGCCAGCAGCTTGGCAACTAGTAACAATGAGCAGTTCTTC.